Shown below are 5 T cell receptor beta chains from a single sample sequenced in a study of blood T cells in healthy people across ages. The second PCR ran roughly 7 to 11 cycles with a sample-barcoded 5' primer and J-beta primers. TCRdb used MiXCR to reprocess the 5' RACE reads, holding one entry per CDR3 protein. The sample consists of some 1.5 million distinct CDR3 sequences, approximately 43% of them appearing once. Sequencing input: blood. These receptor sequences come from a woman under 30 in good health.

The gene calls are TRBV7-2 and TRBJ1-3, with unresolved D. V shed 5 bases and J shed 4 bases, with 9 bases lying between them. Per germline, CDR1 SGHTA and CDR2 FQGNSA. The CDR3 totals 13 residues. CDR3 DNA: TGTGCCAGCAGCCCGGCGAGAGGAAACACCATATATTTT. Amino acids: CASSPARGNTIYF.

A word on this clonotype: This may come from a read error, since a much larger clone is one base off. V and J are TRBV7-9 and TRBJ2-1; weak D call: TRBD2 (6 bases). With 2 bases removed from V and 0 bases from J, the gap between germline ends came to 11 bases. The CDR3 has 16 amino acids. Germline V gives CDR1 SEHNR, CDR2 FQNEAQ (reference sequence). The CDR3 DNA is TGTGCCAGCAGCTTACAAGCGGGCCACTCCTACAATGAGCAGTTCTTC. It translates to CASSLQAGHSYNEQFF.

This clonotype was detected once. This chain connects TRBV6-6 to TRBJ2-4; D is unclear. The J call may be in error: the DNA end matches TRBJ2-7 better. Looked up from germline, CDR1 is MNHNY and CDR2 is SVGAGI (reference sequence). The CDR3 contains 12 residues. DNA for the CDR3: TGTGCCAGCAGACCAACTTCCTACGAGCAGTACTTC. Its protein is CASRPTSYEQYF.

The J gene is TRBJ1-2, the V gene TRBV20-1; D is ambiguous. The CDR3 covers 11 residues. Trimming shortened V by 7 bases and J by 6 bases, and 12 bases separated the two germline ends. Germline V lookup: CDR1 DFQATT, CDR2 SNEGSKA (reference sequence). CDR3 nucleotide sequence: TGCAGTGGCTTTTTAGGGAATGGCTACACCTTC. It encodes CSGFLGNGYTF.

V gene TRBV20-1 combines with J gene TRBJ2-2, with D perhaps matching TRBD2 (7 bases). The V gene lost 3 bases and the J gene lost 4 bases, with 12 bases spanning the gap. The CDR3 covers 14 residues. Germline CDR1 DFQATT, CDR2 SNEGSKA (reference sequence). The CDR3 spells CSARGGLSTGELFF. In DNA, the CDR3 is TGCAGTGCTAGGGGGGGGCTGAGCACCGGGGAGCTGTTTTTT.